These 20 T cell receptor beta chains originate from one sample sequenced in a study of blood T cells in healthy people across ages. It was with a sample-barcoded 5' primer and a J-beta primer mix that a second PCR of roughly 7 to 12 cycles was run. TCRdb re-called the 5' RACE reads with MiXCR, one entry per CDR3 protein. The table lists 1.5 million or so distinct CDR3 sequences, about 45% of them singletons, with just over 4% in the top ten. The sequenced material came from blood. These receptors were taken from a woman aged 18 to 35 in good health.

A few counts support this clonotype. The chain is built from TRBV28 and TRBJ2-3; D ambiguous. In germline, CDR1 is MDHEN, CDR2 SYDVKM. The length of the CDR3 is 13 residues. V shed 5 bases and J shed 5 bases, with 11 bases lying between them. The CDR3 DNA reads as TGTGCCAGCAGTCCGCGACTGAGAGATACGCAGTATTTT. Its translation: CASSPRLRDTQYF.

In nucleotides, the CDR3 is TGTGCCAGCCAGAGGGATAATAGCAATCAGCCCCAGCATTTT. Its translation is CASQRDNSNQPQHF. The rearrangement uses TRBV6-1 and TRBJ1-5; D is unclear. This CDR3 has 14 residues. The germline V gene has CDR1 MNHNS and CDR2 SASEGT. Trimming took 8 bases from V and 0 from J, leaving 11 bases between them.

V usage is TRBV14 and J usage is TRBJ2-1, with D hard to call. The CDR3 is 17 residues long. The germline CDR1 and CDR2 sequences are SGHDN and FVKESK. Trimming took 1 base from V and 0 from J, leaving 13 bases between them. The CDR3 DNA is TGTGCCAGCAGCCAAGCGGTGGACCAAAGCTCCTACAATGAGCAGTTCTTC. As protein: CASSQAVDQSSYNEQFF.

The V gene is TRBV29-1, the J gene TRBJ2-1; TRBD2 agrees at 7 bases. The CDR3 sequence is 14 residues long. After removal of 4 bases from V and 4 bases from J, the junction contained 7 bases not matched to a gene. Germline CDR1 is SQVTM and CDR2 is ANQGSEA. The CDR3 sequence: CSVAGRAGYNEQFF. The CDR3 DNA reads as TGCAGCGTTGCAGGACGAGCGGGATACAATGAGCAGTTCTTC.

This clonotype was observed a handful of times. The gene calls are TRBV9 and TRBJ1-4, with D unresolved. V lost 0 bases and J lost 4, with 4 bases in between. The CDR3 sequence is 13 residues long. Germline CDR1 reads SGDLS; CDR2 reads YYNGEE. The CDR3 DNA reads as TGTGCCAGCAGCGTAGATAGTAATGAAAAACTGTTTTTT. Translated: CASSVDSNEKLFF.

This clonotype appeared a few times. Here the CDR3 DNA reads TGCAGTGCTAGACACCCCCGGGCAGGGTCCTACGAGCAGTACTTC. Translating it yields CSARHPRAGSYEQYF. This rearrangement joins TRBV20-1 to TRBJ2-7; possible D gene TRBD1, 5 bases. With 2 bases removed from V and 1 base from J, the gap between germline ends came to 15 bases. The CDR3 totals 15 residues. The germline gives CDR1 DFQATT, CDR2 SNEGSKA (reference sequence).

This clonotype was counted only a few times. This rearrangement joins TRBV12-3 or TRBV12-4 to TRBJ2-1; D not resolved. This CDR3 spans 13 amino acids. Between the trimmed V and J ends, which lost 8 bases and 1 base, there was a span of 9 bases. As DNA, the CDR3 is TGTGCCAGCGCGCGGAATTCCTACAATGAGCAGTTCTTC. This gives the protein CASARNSYNEQFF.

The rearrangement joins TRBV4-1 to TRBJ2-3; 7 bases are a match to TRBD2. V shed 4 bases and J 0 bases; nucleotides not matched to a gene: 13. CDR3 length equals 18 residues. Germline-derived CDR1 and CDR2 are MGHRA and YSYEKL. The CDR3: CASSPGPGGATSTDTQYF. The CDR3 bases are TGCGCCAGCAGCCCCGGTCCGGGGGGAGCCACTAGCACAGATACGCAGTATTTT.

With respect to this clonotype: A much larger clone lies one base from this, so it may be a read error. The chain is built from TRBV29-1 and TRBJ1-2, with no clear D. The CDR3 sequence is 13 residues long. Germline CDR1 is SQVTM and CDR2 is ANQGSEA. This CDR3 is CGVDNSPPYGYTF. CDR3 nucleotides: TGCGGCGTTGATAACAGCCCTCCCTATGGCTACACCTTC.

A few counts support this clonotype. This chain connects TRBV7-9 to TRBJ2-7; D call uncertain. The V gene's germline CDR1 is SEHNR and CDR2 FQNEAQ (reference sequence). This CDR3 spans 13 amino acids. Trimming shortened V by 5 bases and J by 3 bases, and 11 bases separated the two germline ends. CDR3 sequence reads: CASSEDGYYEQYF. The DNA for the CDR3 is TGTGCCAGCAGCGAGGACGGGTACTACGAGCAGTACTTC.

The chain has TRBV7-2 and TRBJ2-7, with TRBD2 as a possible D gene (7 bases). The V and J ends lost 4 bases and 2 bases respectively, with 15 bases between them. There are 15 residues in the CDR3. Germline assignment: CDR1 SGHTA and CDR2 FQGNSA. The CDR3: CASSSRGGLTYEQYF. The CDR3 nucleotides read TGTGCCAGCAGCTCAAGGGGGGGCCTTACCTACGAGCAGTACTTC.

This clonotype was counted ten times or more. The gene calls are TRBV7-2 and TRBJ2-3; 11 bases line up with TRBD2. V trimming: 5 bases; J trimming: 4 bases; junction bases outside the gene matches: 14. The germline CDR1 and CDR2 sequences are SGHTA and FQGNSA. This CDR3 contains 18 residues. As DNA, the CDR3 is TGTGCCAGCAGCGAAAGTTATAGCGGGGGGGGGAGGTCAGATACGCAGTATTTT. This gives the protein CASSESYSGGGRSDTQYF.

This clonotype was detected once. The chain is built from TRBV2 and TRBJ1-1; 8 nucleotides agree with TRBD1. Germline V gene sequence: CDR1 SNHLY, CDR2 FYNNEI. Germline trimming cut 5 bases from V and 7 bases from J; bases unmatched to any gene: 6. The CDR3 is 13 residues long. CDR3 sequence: CASSLGTGVEAFF. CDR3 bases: TGTGCCAGCAGTCTAGGGACAGGCGTTGAAGCTTTCTTT. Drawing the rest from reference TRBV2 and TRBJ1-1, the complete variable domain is EPEVTQTPSHQVTQMGQEVILRCVPISNHLYFYWYRQILGQKVEFLVSFYNNEISEKSEIFDDQFSVERPDGSNFTLKIRSTKLEDSAMYFCASSLGTGVEAFFGQGTRLTVV.

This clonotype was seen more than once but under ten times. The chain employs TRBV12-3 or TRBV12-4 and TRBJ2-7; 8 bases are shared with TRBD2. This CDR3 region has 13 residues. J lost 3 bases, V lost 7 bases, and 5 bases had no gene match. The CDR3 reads CASTAGGRYEQYF. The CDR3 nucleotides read TGTGCCAGCACCGCGGGGGGCCGCTACGAGCAGTACTTC.

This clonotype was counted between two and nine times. CDR3 protein: CASSQLTPGRVNTEAFF. The CDR3 DNA reads TGTGCCAGCAGCCAGCTAACCCCCGGACGGGTGAACACTGAAGCTTTCTTT. The chain recombines TRBV4-2 with TRBJ1-1; D ambiguous. Germline CDR1 and CDR2: LGHNA and YNFKEQ. The CDR3 sequence is 17 residues long. Deletions cut 3 bases from V and 0 bases from J, with 17 bases between.

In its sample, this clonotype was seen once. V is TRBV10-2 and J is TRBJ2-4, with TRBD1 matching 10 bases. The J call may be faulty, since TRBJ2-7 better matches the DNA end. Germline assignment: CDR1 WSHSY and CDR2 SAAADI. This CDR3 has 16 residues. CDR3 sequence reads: CASSDSDRGFFYEQYF. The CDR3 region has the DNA TGCGCCAGCAGTGATTCGGACAGGGGGTTTTTCTACGAGCAGTACTTC.

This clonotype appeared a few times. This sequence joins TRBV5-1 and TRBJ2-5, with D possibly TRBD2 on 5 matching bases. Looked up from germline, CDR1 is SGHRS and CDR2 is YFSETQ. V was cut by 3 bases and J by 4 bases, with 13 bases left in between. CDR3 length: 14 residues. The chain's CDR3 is CASSSWAGGETQYF. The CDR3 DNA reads TGCGCCAGCAGCTCTTGGGCCGGAGGAGAGACCCAGTACTTC.

The CDR3 reads CASSQLQLAPYEQYF. Here the CDR3 DNA reads TGCGCCAGCAGCCAATTGCAGCTGGCCCCATACGAGCAGTACTTC. The chain carries TRBV4-1 and TRBJ2-7; no firm D call. Per the germline V gene, CDR1 is MGHRA and CDR2 is YSYEKL. V lost 2 bases, J lost 4 bases, and 15 bases lay in between. The CDR3 loop spans 15 amino acids.

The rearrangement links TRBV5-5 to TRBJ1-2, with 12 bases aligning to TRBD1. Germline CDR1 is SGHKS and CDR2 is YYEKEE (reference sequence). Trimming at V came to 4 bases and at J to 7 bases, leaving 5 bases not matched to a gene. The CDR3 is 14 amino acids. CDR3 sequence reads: CASSGDRGLFGYTF. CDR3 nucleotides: TGTGCCAGCAGCGGGGACAGGGGGCTCTTTGGCTACACCTTC.

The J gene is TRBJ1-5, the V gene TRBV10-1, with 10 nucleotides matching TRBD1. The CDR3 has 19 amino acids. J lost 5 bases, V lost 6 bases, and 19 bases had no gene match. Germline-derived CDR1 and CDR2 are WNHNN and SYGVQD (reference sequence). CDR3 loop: CASRRNPTGGEYCYQPQHF. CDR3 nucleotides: TGCGCCAGCAGAAGGAACCCGACAGGGGGCGAATACTGCTATCAGCCCCAGCATTTT.